These 20 T cell receptor beta chains originate from one sample sequenced in a study of control samples from healthy donors and cancer patients. This table comes from immunoSEQ multiplex PCR, and its TCRdb copy is limited to in-frame clones, with some not included. This table lists fewer than 200,000 clones. Sequencing input: blood. These receptors were taken from a woman aged 25 to 39 in good health.

The V and J genes are TRBV7-8 and TRBJ1-2; possibly TRBD1 for D (5 bases). The germline gives CDR1 SGHVS, CDR2 FQNEAQ. V was trimmed by 2 bases and J by 4 bases, leaving 14 bases between them. CDR3 size: 15 residues. The CDR3, as DNA: TGTGCCAGCAGCTTACAGGGTGAGGGGTCCTATGGCTACACCTTC. It encodes CASSLQGEGSYGYTF.

The rearrangement links TRBV10-3 to TRBJ1-2; unclear D gene. Per the germline V gene, CDR1 is ENHRY and CDR2 is SYGVKD. The CDR3 runs to 13 residues. The V and J ends lost 3 bases and 4 bases respectively, with 9 bases between them. This CDR3 reads CAISDGQSYGYTF. The CDR3 bases are TGTGCCATCAGTGATGGGCAGTCCTATGGCTACACCTTC.

The rearrangement uses TRBV5-1 and TRBJ1-1, with TRBD1 matching 8 bases. Germline values: CDR1 SGHRS, CDR2 YFSETQ. J lost 1 base, V lost 3 bases, and 2 bases had no gene match. The CDR3 totals 14 residues. The CDR3 spells CASSSGQANTEAFF. In DNA, the CDR3 is TGCGCCAGCAGCTCGGGACAGGCGAACACTGAAGCTTTCTTT.

The chain links TRBV4-3 to TRBJ2-7; D is possibly TRBD2 (7 bases). Trimming stripped 0 bases from V and 5 bases from J, with 14 bases between. Germline CDR1 is LGHNA and CDR2 is YSLEER. The CDR3 has 15 residues. The CDR3 region is CASSQDKGGTHEQYF. CDR3 bases: TGCGCCAGCAGCCAAGATAAGGGGGGGACCCACGAGCAGTACTTC.

J is TRBJ1-3 and V is TRBV18; 8 bases fit TRBD1. V lost 5 bases and J lost 2; bases outside the gene matches: 5. The CDR3 runs 15 residues. Germline V gene lookup returns CDR1 KGHSH and CDR2 LQKENI. This CDR3 is CASSSQGAPGNTIYF. The CDR3, as DNA: TGTGCCAGCTCATCTCAGGGGGCGCCTGGAAACACCATATATTTT.

The chain carries TRBV28 and TRBJ2-5, with a tentative D call TRBD1 (6 bases). V was shortened by 2 bases and J by 5 bases, with 21 bases between the two germline ends. The CDR3 consists of 17 residues. Germline V gene data show CDR1 as MDHEN and CDR2 as SYDVKM. The CDR3 reads CASSLPGAGARRETQYF. The CDR3 coding sequence is TGTGCCAGCAGTTTACCCGGGGCAGGGGCGAGGCGGGAGACCCAGTACTTC.

V and J are TRBV30 and TRBJ2-3; D is perhaps TRBD2 (6 bases). Trimming removed 4 bases from V and 4 bases from J, with 15 bases in between. In germline, CDR1 is GTSNPN, CDR2 SVGIG (reference sequence). CDR3 size: 14 residues. The CDR3: CAWTPTSSADTQYF. CDR3 nucleotide sequence: TGTGCCTGGACCCCGACTAGTTCGGCAGATACGCAGTATTTT.

This rearrangement joins TRBV24-1 to TRBJ2-2, with D uncertain. This CDR3 region has 15 residues. From germline, CDR1 is KGHDR and CDR2 SFDVKD. V was cut by 12 bases and J by 3 bases, with 19 bases left in between. CDR3 sequence (DNA): TGTGCCGCGAATAATCAGTTGGTGGACACCGGGGAGCTGTTTTTT. The encoded protein is CAANNQLVDTGELFF.

The rearrangement joins TRBV6-6 to TRBJ1-2; D not resolved. Per germline, CDR1 MNHNY and CDR2 SVGAGI (reference sequence). V lost 2 bases and J lost 8, with 12 bases in between. This CDR3 is 13 amino acids long. The CDR3 DNA reads as TGTGCCAGCAGTTACGAGGGCTCCATGGGCTACACCTTC. It is translated as CASSYEGSMGYTF.

This sequence joins TRBV6-2 or TRBV6-3 and TRBJ1-3; 9 bases are a match to TRBD1. After removal of 6 bases from V and 0 bases from J, the junction contained 6 bases not matched to a gene. The CDR3 length is 16 residues. Germline CDR1 and CDR2: MNHEY and SVGEGT. In DNA, the CDR3 is TGTGCCAGCAGCCCAGGGACAGGGATCTCTGGAAACACCATATATTTT. It translates to CASSPGTGISGNTIYF.

V usage is TRBV11-3 and J usage is TRBJ1-6; no reliable D call. The CDR3 totals 18 residues. Germline V gene sequence: CDR1 SGHNT, CDR2 YENEEA. Trimming cost V 1 base and J 4 bases, with 17 bases left between them. The CDR3 here is CASSLVRAVELYNSPLHF. The CDR3 DNA follows: TGTGCCAGCAGCTTAGTGAGGGCCGTAGAATTGTATAATTCACCCCTCCACTTT.

This chain connects TRBV7-9 to TRBJ1-6; 8 bases map to TRBD1. V was clipped by 5 bases and J by 9 bases; unmatched bases: 6. Germline CDR1 SEHNR, CDR2 FQNEAQ (reference sequence). The CDR3 is 14 amino acids. DNA for the CDR3: TGTGCCAGCAGCAATGGACAGGGTTTTTCACCCCTCCACTTT. Translation gives CASSNGQGFSPLHF. Complete variable domain (other parts from reference TRBV7-9 and TRBJ1-6): DTGVSQNPRHKITKRGQNVTFRCDPISEHNRLYWYRQTLGQGPEFLTYFQNEAQLEKSRLLSDRFSAERPKGSFSTLEIQRTEQGDSAMYLCASSNGQGFSPLHFGNGTRLTVT.

J is TRBJ2-7 and V is TRBV4-1; 10 bases map to TRBD1. CDR3 size: 15 residues. Trimming at V came to 2 bases and at J to 2 bases, leaving 3 bases not matched to a gene. Germline CDR1 is MGHRA and CDR2 is YSYEKL. CDR3 protein: CASSQSGTGAYEQYF. The CDR3 DNA reads TGCGCCAGCAGCCAAAGCGGGACAGGGGCCTACGAGCAGTACTTC.

Of note for this clone: The same CDR3 also results from other DNA sequences found in this sample. J is TRBJ2-5 and V is TRBV5-1; 8 nucleotides match TRBD1. This CDR3 region has 14 residues. The trim removed 3 bases at V and 4 bases at J, leaving 5 bases unmatched. Germline CDR1 is SGHRS and CDR2 is YFSETQ. This CDR3 reads CASSSGQGRETQYF. CDR3 in DNA: TGCGCCAGCAGCTCTGGACAGGGAAGAGAGACCCAGTACTTC.

The chain recombines TRBV5-1 with TRBJ1-1; D not certain. The V gene's germline CDR1 is SGHRS and CDR2 YFSETQ. This CDR3 is built from 14 residues. The V end was cut by 2 bases, the J end by 2 bases, with 10 bases between. The CDR3 coding sequence is TGCGCCAGCAGCTTAGTGCCCTCTAACACTGAAGCTTTCTTT. Its translation: CASSLVPSNTEAFF. Full variable domain (outside the CDR3, taken from reference TRBV5-1 and TRBJ1-1): KAGVTQTPRYLIKTRGQQVTLSCSPISGHRSVSWYQQTPGQGLQFLFEYFSETQRNKGNFPGRFSGRQFSNSRSEMNVSTLELGDSALYLCASSLVPSNTEAFFGQGTRLTVV.

V usage is TRBV3-1 (or the pseudogene TRBV3-2) and J usage is TRBJ1-4; no definite D call. Germline CDR1 reads LGHDT; CDR2 reads YNNKEL (reference sequence). Trimming took off 4 bases at V and 11 bases at J, with 17 bases between the two ends. The CDR3 is made up of 14 amino acids. The CDR3 sequence is CASSPSDLDGKLFF. The CDR3, as DNA: TGTGCCAGCAGCCCTTCGGACCTTGACGGGAAACTGTTTTTT.

V gene TRBV2 combines with J gene TRBJ1-3; a possible D gene is TRBD1 (5 bases). Deletions cut 1 base from V and 4 bases from J, with 14 bases between. The CDR3 is 16 residues long. CDR1 SNHLY and CDR2 FYNNEI come from the germline V gene. The DNA of the CDR3 is TGTGCCAGCAGTGAAGTGGTGGGGGATTCAGGAAACACCATATATTTT. This gives the protein CASSEVVGDSGNTIYF.

The genes are TRBV19 and TRBJ1-5; D uncertain. The ends were cut back, 3 bases at V and 7 bases at J, with 7 bases in the middle. The germline V gene encodes CDR1 LNHDA and CDR2 SQIVND (reference sequence). CDR3 length equals 12 residues. CDR3 nucleotides: TGTGCCAGTAGTATCCCAGACCAGCCCCAGCATTTT. As protein: CASSIPDQPQHF. The variable domain in full, with the rest retrieved from reference TRBV19 and TRBJ1-5, is DGGITQSPKYLFRKEGQNVTLSCEQNLNHDAMYWYRQDPGQGLRLIYYSQIVNDFQKGDIAEGYSVSREKKESFPLTVTSAQKNPTAFYLCASSIPDQPQHFGDGTRLSIL.

V and J are TRBV11-2 and TRBJ1-5; D call uncertain. Trimming took 1 base from V and 3 from J, leaving 13 bases between them. Germline CDR1 SGHAT, CDR2 FQNNGV. The CDR3 runs 16 residues. The CDR3 nucleotides read TGTGCCAGCAGCTTAGGTGAGGCAGGACCCAATCAGCCCCAGCATTTT. This sequence encodes CASSLGEAGPNQPQHF.

The chain carries TRBV6-2 or TRBV6-3 and TRBJ1-1; 10 nucleotides agree with TRBD1. Per germline, CDR1 MNHEY and CDR2 SVGEGT. This CDR3 contains 18 residues. The V segment lost 2 bases and the J segment 3 bases; nucleotides outside the gene matches: 12. Written as DNA, the CDR3 is TGTGCCAGCAGTTACGTACCGGGACAGGGGAAAATGGACACTGAAGCTTTCTTT. The encoded protein is CASSYVPGQGKMDTEAFF.